This note documents a single T cell receptor beta chain sequence. This record belongs to a study of blood T cell repertoires in COVID-19. CDR1 and CDR2 (germline): MNHEY, SVGAGI. CDR3 length equals 13 residues. Trimming at V came to 10 bases and at J to 2 bases, leaving 6 bases not matched to a gene. The data were produced by immunoSEQ multiplex PCR, yet TCRdb's version contains in-frame clones alone and is incomplete. Among some 7,700 clones listed, about 90% were seen once. The V gene is TRBV6-5, the J gene TRBJ2-7, with 9 bases matching TRBD1. The sequence was obtained from a human donor in a cohort sampled during active COVID-19. Sequenced material: peripheral blood. CDR3 residues: CATWTGAAYEQYF. The CDR3 nucleotides read TGTGCCACCTGGACAGGGGCGGCCTACGAGCAGTACTTC.